These T cell receptor beta chains were read from a single sample in a study of blood T cell repertoires in COVID-19. Produced via immunoSEQ multiplex PCR; TCRdb's table is partial and in-frame only. The repertoire consists of around 99,000 clones, with under 90% occurring once and the leading ten covering roughly 6.5%. The sequencing input was peripheral blood. These receptors all stem from a woman in her 50s with acute or convalescent COVID-19. CDR3s include the opening cysteine and the closing phenylalanine or tryptophan. A D gene is named only where the DNA matches it firmly. Clone size is shown for a subset of rows, as once, few, many or a class of expanded clone.

d_call,j_call,clone_size,v_call,cdr3_aa,cdr3_nt
TRBD1,TRBJ2-7,few,TRBV2,CASSLDRENEQYF,TGTGCCAGCAGTCTAGACAGGGAAAACGAGCAGTACTTC
TRBD1,TRBJ2-7,-,TRBV2,CASNGQGAKYEQYF,TGTGCCAGCAATGGACAGGGGGCGAAGTACGAGCAGTACTTC
-,TRBJ2-7,-,TRBV6-5,CASSYLSTGYEQYF,TGTGCCAGCAGTTACCTCAGTACGGGCTACGAGCAGTACTTC
TRBD2,TRBJ2-2,once,TRBV30,CALISGGLNTGELFF,TGTGCCTTGATTTCGGGGGGATTAAACACCGGGGAGCTGTTTTTT
-,TRBJ1-2,-,TRBV9,CASSAGGGSYTF,TGTGCCAGCAGCGCCGGGGGAGGCAGCTACACCTTC
TRBD1,TRBJ2-1,-,TRBV5-1,CASSLPTGGSYNEQFF,TGCGCCAGCAGCTTACCGACAGGGGGCTCCTACAATGAGCAGTTCTTC
-,TRBJ1-1,-,TRBV5-1,CASSFPQGQGGEAFF,TGCGCCAGCAGCTTCCCACAAGGGCAGGGAGGTGAAGCTTTCTTT
-,TRBJ2-7,-,TRBV12-3/TRBV12-4,CASSFTGSWEQYF,TGTGCCAGCAGTTTTACAGGGTCGTGGGAGCAGTACTTC
TRBD1,TRBJ1-4,-,TRBV5-1,CASSLAGYRGSTNEKLFF,TGCGCCAGCAGCTTGGCCGGCTACAGGGGATCAACTAATGAAAAACTGTTTTTT
-,TRBJ1-1,-,TRBV18,CASSPQSILGAGPTEAFF,TGTGCCAGCTCACCACAATCGATTCTGGGCGCGGGTCCCACTGAAGCTTTCTTT
-,TRBJ2-7,-,TRBV21-1,CASSPMVPGVGYEQYF,TGTGCCAGCAGCCCCATGGTACCGGGGGTCGGATACGAGCAGTACTTC
TRBD1,TRBJ1-1,-,TRBV28,CASNLGTVPSAFF,TGTGCCAGCAATCTCGGGACAGTTCCCTCAGCTTTCTTT
-,TRBJ1-2,few,TRBV4-1,CASSQVSEGYTF,TGCGCCAGCAGCCAAGTATCGGAGGGCTACACCTTC
TRBD1,TRBJ2-4,-,TRBV5-1,CASSSTGTGENIQYF,TGCGCCAGCAGCTCCACCGGGACAGGCGAAAACATTCAGTACTTC
TRBD1,TRBJ2-7,-,TRBV6-1,CASSERSGGKAYEQYF,TGTGCCAGCAGTGAAAGGTCAGGGGGTAAGGCCTACGAGCAGTACTTC
TRBD1,TRBJ2-7,-,TRBV2,CASSTRTGASYEQYF,TGTGCCAGCAGTACGCGGACAGGGGCCTCCTACGAGCAGTACTTC
-,TRBJ2-7,-,TRBV7-7,CASSLYEGTEQYF,TGTGCCAGCAGCTTATATGAGGGAACCGAGCAGTACTTC
-,TRBJ1-2,-,TRBV2,CASSQYRESINGYTF,TGTGCCAGCAGCCAATACAGGGAGAGCATTAATGGCTACACCTTC
TRBD1,TRBJ1-4,once,TRBV19,CASSTPGQGREKLFF,TGTGCCAGTAGTACGCCGGGACAGGGAAGGGAAAAACTGTTTTTT
-,TRBJ1-1,-,TRBV6-1,CASSDRGRAFF,TGTGCCAGCAGTGATCGGGGGAGGGCTTTCTTT
-,TRBJ1-2,-,TRBV20-1,CSASGGVGYGYTF,TGCAGTGCCAGTGGGGGGGTTGGCTATGGCTACACCTTC
-,TRBJ1-1,-,TRBV6-5,CASSSLFHRNTEAFF,TGTGCCAGCAGTTCACTATTTCACCGCAACACTGAAGCTTTCTTT
-,TRBJ1-2,-,TRBV7-9,CASSFIGVEGGYTF,TGTGCCAGCAGCTTCATAGGAGTGGAGGGTGGCTACACCTTC
-,TRBJ1-1,-,TRBV6-6,CASKASGAGTEAFF,TGTGCCAGCAAAGCTTCAGGGGCCGGGACTGAAGCTTTCTTT
-,TRBJ2-5,-,TRBV5-5,CASSYGGQLYQETQYF,TGTGCCAGCAGCTACGGGGGACAGCTCTATCAAGAGACCCAGTACTTC
-,TRBJ1-1,-,TRBV28,CASSSHPSLHTEAFF,TGTGCCAGCAGTTCACATCCTAGCCTACACACTGAAGCTTTCTTT
-,TRBJ2-2,-,TRBV6-5,CASSYGQGSGELFF,TGTGCCAGCAGTTATGGCCAGGGGTCGGGGGAGCTGTTTTTT
-,TRBJ2-3,-,TRBV6-1,CASSEAAAGLDTQYF,TGTGCCAGCAGTGAAGCCGCCGCGGGTTTGGATACGCAGTATTTT
-,TRBJ1-1,-,TRBV7-3,CASSHKVPGVGAFF,TGTGCCAGCAGCCATAAGGTACCAGGGGTGGGGGCTTTCTTT
TRBD1,TRBJ1-4,-,TRBV6-6,CASSPPGQGEEKLFF,TGTGCCAGCAGCCCACCCGGACAGGGTGAGGAAAAACTGTTTTTT
TRBD2,TRBJ2-7,once,TRBV2,CASGFGLADLEQYF,TGTGCCAGCGGGTTCGGACTAGCGGATCTCGAGCAGTACTTC
-,TRBJ2-5,-,TRBV27,CASSLTLVVETQYF,TGTGCCAGCAGTTTAACTTTAGTCGTGGAGACCCAGTACTTC
-,TRBJ1-5,-,TRBV6-6,CASSRQTDSNQPQHF,TGTGCCTCCTCGCGGCAGACCGATAGCAATCAGCCCCAGCATTTT
TRBD1,TRBJ2-1,-,TRBV6-5,CASRQGAPVNEQFF,TGTGCCAGCAGACAGGGGGCCCCCGTCAATGAGCAGTTCTTC
TRBD1,TRBJ1-2,-,TRBV29-1,CSVDPIQGGYGYTF,TGCAGCGTTGATCCTATACAGGGGGGGTATGGCTACACCTTC
-,TRBJ1-1,-,TRBV7-2,CASSGGSVMNTEAFF,TGTGCCAGCAGCGGGGGGTCGGTCATGAACACTGAAGCTTTCTTT
-,TRBJ1-6,-,TRBV15,CATSPGGGKSSPLHF,TGTGCCACCAGCCCCGGGGGGGGGAAAAGTTCACCCCTCCACTTT
TRBD1,TRBJ1-5,-,TRBV18,CASSADRVQPQHF,TGTGCCAGCTCTGCGGACAGGGTTCAGCCCCAGCATTTT
-,TRBJ2-7,once,TRBV6-5,CASIWTGRDEQYF,TGTGCCAGCATCTGGACAGGGAGGGACGAGCAGTACTTC
-,TRBJ1-1,once,TRBV16,CAGRSLGTEAFF,TGTGCCGGGAGGTCTCTCGGCACTGAAGCTTTCTTT